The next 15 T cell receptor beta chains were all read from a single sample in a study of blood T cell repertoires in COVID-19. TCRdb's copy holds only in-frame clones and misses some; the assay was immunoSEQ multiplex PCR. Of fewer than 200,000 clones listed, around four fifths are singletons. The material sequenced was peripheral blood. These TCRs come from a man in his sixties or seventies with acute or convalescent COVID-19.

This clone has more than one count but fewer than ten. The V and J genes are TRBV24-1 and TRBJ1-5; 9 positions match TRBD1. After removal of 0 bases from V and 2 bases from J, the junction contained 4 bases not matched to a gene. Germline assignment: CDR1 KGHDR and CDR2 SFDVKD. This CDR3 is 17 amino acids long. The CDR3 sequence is CATSDLLTGGGNQPQHF. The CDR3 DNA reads TGTGCCACCAGTGATTTGTTGACAGGGGGGGGCAATCAGCCCCAGCATTTT.

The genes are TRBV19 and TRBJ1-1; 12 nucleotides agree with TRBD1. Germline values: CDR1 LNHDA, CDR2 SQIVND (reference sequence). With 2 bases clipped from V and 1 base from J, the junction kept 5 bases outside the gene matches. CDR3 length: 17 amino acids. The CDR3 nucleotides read TGTGCCAGTAGTATAACTCCGGGACAGGGGGCGAACACTGAAGCTTTCTTT. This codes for CASSITPGQGANTEAFF.

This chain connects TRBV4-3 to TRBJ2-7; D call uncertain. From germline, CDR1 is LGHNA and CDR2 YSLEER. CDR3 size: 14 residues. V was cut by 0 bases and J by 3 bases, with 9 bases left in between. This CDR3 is CASSQDRSYYEQYF. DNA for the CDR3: TGCGCCAGCAGCCAAGATAGGAGTTACTACGAGCAGTACTTC.

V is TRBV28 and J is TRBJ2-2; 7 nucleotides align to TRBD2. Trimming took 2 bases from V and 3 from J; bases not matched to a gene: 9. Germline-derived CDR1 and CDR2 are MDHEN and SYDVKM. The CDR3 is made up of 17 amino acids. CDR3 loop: CASSLSGAHPDTGELFF. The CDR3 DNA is TGTGCCAGCAGTTTAAGCGGGGCCCACCCGGACACCGGGGAGCTGTTTTTT.

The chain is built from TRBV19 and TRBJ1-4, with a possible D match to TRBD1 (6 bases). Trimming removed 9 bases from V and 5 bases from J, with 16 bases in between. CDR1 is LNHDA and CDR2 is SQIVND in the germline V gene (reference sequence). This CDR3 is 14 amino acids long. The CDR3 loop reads CASSQRTVNEKLFF. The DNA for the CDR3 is TGTGCCAGCTCCCAACGGACAGTGAATGAAAAACTGTTTTTT.

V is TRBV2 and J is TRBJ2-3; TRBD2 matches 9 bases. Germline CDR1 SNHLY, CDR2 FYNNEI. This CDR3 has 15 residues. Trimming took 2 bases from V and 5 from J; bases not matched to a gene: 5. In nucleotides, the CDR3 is TGTGCCAGCAGTGAACTAGCGGGGTCGGGAGATACGCAGTATTTT. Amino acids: CASSELAGSGDTQYF.

The CDR3 here is CASSELFDFSGAYEQYF. CDR3 in DNA: TGCGCCAGCAGTGAGTTATTCGACTTCTCGGGGGCCTACGAGCAGTACTTC. The chain recombines TRBV10-1 with TRBJ2-7; TRBD2 is a possible D gene (6 bases). This CDR3 has 17 amino acids. Trimming shortened V by 1 base and J by 2 bases, and 18 bases separated the two germline ends. CDR1 and CDR2 (germline): WNHNN, SYGVQD (reference sequence).

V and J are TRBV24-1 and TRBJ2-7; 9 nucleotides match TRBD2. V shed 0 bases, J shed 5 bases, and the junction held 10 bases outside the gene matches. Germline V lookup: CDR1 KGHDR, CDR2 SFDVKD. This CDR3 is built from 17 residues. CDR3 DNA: TGTGCCACCAGTGATTTGCCCGTTAGCGGGAGCACGGACGAGCAGTACTTC. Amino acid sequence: CATSDLPVSGSTDEQYF.

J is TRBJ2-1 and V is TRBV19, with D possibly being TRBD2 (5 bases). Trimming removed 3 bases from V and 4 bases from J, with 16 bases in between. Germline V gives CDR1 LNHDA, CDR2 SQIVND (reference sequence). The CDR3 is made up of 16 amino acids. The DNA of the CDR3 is TGTGCCAGTAGTATGGCCGAGGGCGTCGGATACAATGAGCAGTTCTTC. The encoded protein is CASSMAEGVGYNEQFF.

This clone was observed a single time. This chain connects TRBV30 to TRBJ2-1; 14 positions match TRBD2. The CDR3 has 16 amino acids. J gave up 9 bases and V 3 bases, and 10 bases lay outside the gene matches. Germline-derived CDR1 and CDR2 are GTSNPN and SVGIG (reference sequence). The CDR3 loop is CAWRGLAGVWIAEQFF. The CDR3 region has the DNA TGTGCCTGGAGGGGACTAGCGGGGGTCTGGATAGCTGAGCAGTTCTTC.

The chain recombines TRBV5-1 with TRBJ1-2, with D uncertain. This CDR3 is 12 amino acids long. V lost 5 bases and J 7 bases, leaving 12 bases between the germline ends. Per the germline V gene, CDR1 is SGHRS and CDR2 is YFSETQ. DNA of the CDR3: TGCGCCAGCAGAGTGGATAGCTTTGGCTACACCTTC. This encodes CASRVDSFGYTF.

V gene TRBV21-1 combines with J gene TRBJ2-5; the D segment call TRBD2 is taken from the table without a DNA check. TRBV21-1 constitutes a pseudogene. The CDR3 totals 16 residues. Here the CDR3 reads CASRKTGREGQETQYF. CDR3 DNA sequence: TGTGCCAGCAGAAAAACAGGGCGGGAGGGGCAAGAGACCCAGTACTTC.

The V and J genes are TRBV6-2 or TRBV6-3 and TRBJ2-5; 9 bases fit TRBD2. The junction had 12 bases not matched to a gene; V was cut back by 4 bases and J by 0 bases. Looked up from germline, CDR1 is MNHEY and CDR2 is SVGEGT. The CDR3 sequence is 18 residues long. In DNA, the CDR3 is TGTGCCAGCAGTTCCTGGCGGCTAGCGGGACAGTACCAAGAGACCCAGTACTTC. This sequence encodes CASSSWRLAGQYQETQYF.

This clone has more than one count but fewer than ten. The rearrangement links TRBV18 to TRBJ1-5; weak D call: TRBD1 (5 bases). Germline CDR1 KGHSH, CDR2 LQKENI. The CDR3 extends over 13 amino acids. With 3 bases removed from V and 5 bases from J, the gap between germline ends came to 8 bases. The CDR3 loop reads CASSPGRDQPQHF. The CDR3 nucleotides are TGTGCCAGCTCACCGGGGCGAGATCAGCCCCAGCATTTT.

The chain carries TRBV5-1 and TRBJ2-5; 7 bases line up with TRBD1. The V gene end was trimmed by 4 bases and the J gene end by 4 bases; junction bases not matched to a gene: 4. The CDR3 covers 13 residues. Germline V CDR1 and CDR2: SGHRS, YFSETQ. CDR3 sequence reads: CASSSTGAETQYF. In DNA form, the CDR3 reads TGCGCCAGCAGCAGCACAGGGGCAGAGACCCAGTACTTC.